These T cell receptor beta chains were read from a single sample in a study of T cells in localized non-small cell lung cancer. Here immunoSEQ multiplex PCR was the method, and the copy in TCRdb shows in-frame clones only, minus some. This table holds 20,000 to 30,000 clones, around 85% found once. The sample was peripheral blood, taken before any cancer treatment. These receptors all come from a male donor older than 55 with stage II squamous cell lung carcinoma. Each CDR3 is given with its conserved first and last residue. A D gene is named only where the DNA matches it firmly. Expanded clones get a size class; other rows say once, few or many, or leave the size out.

>-|TRBV5-1|TRBJ1-1|-
TGCGCCAGCAACGAACAGGTTAACACTGAAGCTTTCTTT
CASNEQVNTEAFF
>TRBD2|TRBV7-9|TRBJ2-1|-
TGTGCCAGCAGCGCCTGGACTAGCGGGGGGTACAATGAGCAGTTCTTC
CASSAWTSGGYNEQFF
>TRBD1|TRBV14|TRBJ2-2|-
TGTGCCAGCAGCCAGAACAGGGGTCTGGCGGACGGGGAGCTGTTTTTT
CASSQNRGLADGELFF
>TRBD2|TRBV4-3|TRBJ2-3|-
TGCGCCAGCAGCCAAGAGGTATCGGCGGGAGGGCCAGATACGCAGTATTTT
CASSQEVSAGGPDTQYF
>-|TRBV7-8|TRBJ2-5|once
TGTGCCAGCAGCAGGGAGTACAGGGCCCAGTACTTC
CASSREYRAQYF
>-|TRBV27|TRBJ1-4|-
TGTGCCAGCAGTTTCATTAATGAAAAACTGTTTTTT
CASSFINEKLFF
>-|TRBV19|TRBJ2-3|-
TGTGCCAGTAGTGACGTAACAGATACGCAGTATTTT
CASSDVTDTQYF
>-|TRBV9|TRBJ1-2|few
TGTGCCAGCAGCGTAGACGTGGAGGTGCATGGCTACACCTTC
CASSVDVEVHGYTF
>-|TRBV6-5|TRBJ1-1|few
TGTGCCAGCAGTTTGGCAGGGAAGTCCGCTGAAGCTTTCTTT
CASSLAGKSAEAFF
>-|TRBV18|TRBJ2-2|-
TGTGCCAGCTTGAGTACACCGAACACCGGGGAGCTGTTTTTT
CASLSTPNTGELFF
>TRBD1|TRBV19|TRBJ1-5|-
TGTGCCAGTACCTCCCGCGGACAGGGGGCATCTGGACAGCCCCAGCATTTT
CASTSRGQGASGQPQHF
>-|TRBV9|TRBJ2-2|-
TGTGCCAGCAGCGGGCATGGGTGGGAGCTGTTTTTT
CASSGHGWELFF
>-|TRBV4-3|TRBJ2-3|-
TGCGCCAGCAGCCAAGGTAGTAAACGAGGAGATACGCAGTATTTT
CASSQGSKRGDTQYF
>TRBD1|TRBV7-2|TRBJ1-2|-
TGTGCCAGCAGCTTAAGGAGGGTGACAGGGGGGAGATTGGGCTACACCTTC
CASSLRRVTGGRLGYTF
>TRBD1|TRBV28|TRBJ2-3|-
TGTGCCAGCAGTCCCTCGGGACAGAAAGATACGCAGTATTTT
CASSPSGQKDTQYF
>-|TRBV5-4|TRBJ2-1|-
TGTGCCAGCAGCTTGGCCGCGGGGTCTTCCTACAATGAGCAGTTCTTC
CASSLAAGSSYNEQFF
>TRBD1|TRBV5-1|TRBJ1-3|-
TGCGCCAGCAGCTTGGAACTTCAGGGGGGCTCCGGAAACACCATATATTTT
CASSLELQGGSGNTIYF
>TRBD1|TRBV4-2|TRBJ1-1|-
TGTGCCAGCAGCCGGACAGGTTATGGAGACACTGAAGCTTTCTTT
CASSRTGYGDTEAFF
>-|TRBV6-4|TRBJ2-3|-
TGTGCCAGCAGTGACTCGATGGGCACAGATACGCAGTATTTT
CASSDSMGTDTQYF
>-|TRBV9|TRBJ2-2|-
TGTGCCAGCAGCGTAGTATACACCGGGGAGCTGTTTTTT
CASSVVYTGELFF
>-|TRBV20-1|TRBJ1-4|-
TGCAGTGCTAGACGACGAGGAAAAACTGTTTTT
CSARRRGKTVF
>-|TRBV21-1|TRBJ1-3|-
TGTGCCAGCAGCAAAGGGGAGCCCAGGGGCAACGGAAACACCATATATTTT
CASSKGEPRGNGNTIYF
>-|TRBV6-1|TRBJ2-6|-
TGTGCCAGCAGTGCAACTCAGTCCTCTGGGGCCAACGTCCTGACTTTC
CASSATQSSGANVLTF
>TRBD2|TRBV11-2|TRBJ2-1|-
TGTGCCAGCAGCTTAGTGGTAGCGGGAGGCTACAATGAGCAGTTCTTC
CASSLVVAGGYNEQFF
>-|TRBV7-2|TRBJ2-7|-
TGTGCCAGCAGCTTAGCGGGGATCCGTTCCTACGAGCAGTACTTC
CASSLAGIRSYEQYF
>-|TRBV30|TRBJ1-1|once
TGTGCCTGGAGCACCGGCAGGGTGAACACTGAAGCTTTCTTT
CAWSTGRVNTEAFF
>-|TRBV6-6|TRBJ1-1|-
TGTGCCAGCGGTTATAAGGGGTCGGGCGACACTGAAGCTTTCTTT
CASGYKGSGDTEAFF
>-|TRBV6-5|TRBJ1-1|-
TGTGCCAGCAGTCTTGACAGGATGAACACTGAAGCTTTCTTT
CASSLDRMNTEAFF
>TRBD1|TRBV27|TRBJ1-2|-
TGTGCCAGCTCACCGGGGACAGGCAACTATGGCTACACCTTC
CASSPGTGNYGYTF
>-|TRBV5-4|TRBJ2-2|-
TGTGCCAGCGGGGTTCCTAACACCGGGGAGCTGTTTTTT
CASGVPNTGELFF
>-|TRBV7-3|TRBJ2-5|-
TGTGCCAGCAGCGTAGGTGGTCGAGAGACCCAGTACTTC
CASSVGGRETQYF
>-|TRBV7-2|TRBJ2-2|-
TGTGCCAGCAGCTTAGTCCAGGGAACCGGGGAGCTGTTTTTT
CASSLVQGTGELFF
>TRBD2|TRBV5-6|TRBJ2-1|-
TGTGCCAGCAGCCTTAGACTAGCGGGGGTCCACGAGCAGTTCTTC
CASSLRLAGVHEQFF
>TRBD2|TRBV19|TRBJ2-1|-
TGTGCCAGTAATAGCGGGACGGGAGAAAATGAGCAGTTCTTC
CASNSGTGENEQFF
>-|TRBV10-3|TRBJ2-3|-
TGTGCCATCAGTGTCAACCCGGGACAGGGTAAACCTAGCGGGAGTCCAGATACGCAGTATTTT
CAISVNPGQGKPSGSPDTQYF
>-|TRBV5-4|TRBJ2-3|few
TGTGCCAGCAGCTTGGGTGGGAGCACAGATACGCAGTATTTT
CASSLGGSTDTQYF
>TRBD1|TRBV7-9|TRBJ2-3|-
TGTGCCAGCAGCCCATGGACAGGGGGGCTCACAGATACGCAGTATTTT
CASSPWTGGLTDTQYF
>-|TRBV7-9|TRBJ2-2|-
TGTGCCAGCAGCCCCACGAACACCGGGGAGCTGTTTTTT
CASSPTNTGELFF
>-|TRBV19|TRBJ2-2|-
TGTGCCAGTAGTATCCCCTCGGGGGTGGGGACCGGGGAGCTGTTTTTT
CASSIPSGVGTGELFF
>-|TRBV2|TRBJ2-4|-
TGTGCCAGCAGTCCCGACTCGTTAGCCAAAAACATTCAGTACTTC
CASSPDSLAKNIQYF
>TRBD1|TRBV5-1|TRBJ2-3|-
TGCGCCAGCAGCGAGGGGACAGGGAAGGGGGCAGATACGCAGTATTTT
CASSEGTGKGADTQYF
>-|TRBV5-1|TRBJ1-1|-
TGCGCCAGCAGCTTGCCACTTGGTAGACCAGGGGAGAACACTGAAGCTTTCTTT
CASSLPLGRPGENTEAFF
>-|TRBV5-4|TRBJ1-1|-
TGTGCCAGCAGCTTATTCCAGCAAAACACTGAAGCTTTCTTT
CASSLFQQNTEAFF
>TRBD1|TRBV28|TRBJ1-2|-
TGTGCCAGCAGTGGGACAGGTTCTCTCTATGGCTACACCTTC
CASSGTGSLYGYTF
>-|TRBV7-3|TRBJ2-2|-
TGTGCCAGCAGCTGGCAGGGGAACACCGGGGAGCTGTTTTTT
CASSWQGNTGELFF
>-|TRBV19|TRBJ1-1|few
TGTGCCACGGGCAGCAAAGGGGACACTGAAGCTTTCTTT
CATGSKGDTEAFF
>-|TRBV28|TRBJ1-1|-
TGTGCCAGCAGACCATCCCAGGGCCCGTACACTGAAGCTTTCTTT
CASRPSQGPYTEAFF
>-|TRBV6-4|TRBJ2-1|-
TGTGCCAGCAGTTCCGAGGGGGGGGCAAGGGAGCAGTTCTTC
CASSSEGGAREQFF
>-|TRBV5-1|TRBJ2-6|once
TGCGCCAGCAGCTTGGTCGGCACCTCTGGGGCCAACGTCCTGACTTTC
CASSLVGTSGANVLTF
>TRBD1|TRBV7-2|TRBJ2-7|-
TGTGCCAGCAGCTTAGACAGGGGAAACGAGCAGTACTTC
CASSLDRGNEQYF
>TRBD1|TRBV27|TRBJ1-6|-
TGTGCCAGCAGTCCTGTCCCCGGACAGGGGGTTGAATTCTCCTATAATTCACCCCTCCACTTT
CASSPVPGQGVEFSYNSPLHF
>-|TRBV2|TRBJ2-1|-
TGTGCCAGCAGTGGTGACTTAGGGTCCTACAATGAGCAGTTCTTC
CASSGDLGSYNEQFF
>-|TRBV5-4|TRBJ1-2|-
TGTGCCAGCAGCAAGAACAGGGTAGACGGCTACACCTTC
CASSKNRVDGYTF
>-|TRBV7-9|TRBJ2-3|-
TGTGCCAGCAGCTCTCAAATAGGGGATACGCAGTATTTT
CASSSQIGDTQYF